These 30 T cell receptor beta chains were all obtained from the same sample, sequenced in a study of blood T cell repertoires in COVID-19. The data were produced by immunoSEQ multiplex PCR, yet TCRdb's version contains in-frame clones alone and is incomplete. The table has approximately 100,000 clones, more than 80% seen once; the top ten hold around 14%. The sample consisted of peripheral blood. The receptors shown here come from a woman aged 55-75 years with acute or convalescent COVID-19.

The rearrangement uses TRBV5-1 and TRBJ1-1, with D possibly TRBD1 on 5 matching bases. The CDR3 covers 13 residues. Between the trimmed V and J ends, which lost 0 bases and 9 bases, there was a span of 12 bases. Germline loops: CDR1 SGHRS, CDR2 YFSETQ. CDR3 coding DNA: TGCGCCAGCAGCTTGGACCCGACAGCCCAAGCTTTCTTT. Translated, it gives CASSLDPTAQAFF.

The chain couples TRBV20-1 to TRBJ2-7; D remains ambiguous. The germline gives CDR1 DFQATT, CDR2 SNEGSKA (reference sequence). This CDR3 has 13 amino acids. V was trimmed by 3 bases and J by 0 bases, leaving 9 bases between them. CDR3 residues: CSASSTSSYEQYF. CDR3 DNA: TGCAGTGCTAGTTCTACTTCCTCCTACGAGCAGTACTTC.

The chain couples TRBV5-1 to TRBJ1-1; TRBD1 is a possible D gene (6 bases). CDR3 length: 16 residues. Germline values: CDR1 SGHRS, CDR2 YFSETQ. The V gene lost 4 bases and the J gene lost 0 bases, with 16 bases spanning the gap. The CDR3 loop is CASSPGQIAMNTEAFF. The CDR3 bases are TGCGCCAGCAGCCCTGGACAGATTGCCATGAACACTGAAGCTTTCTTT.

The J gene is TRBJ1-3, the V gene TRBV18; TRBD1 matches at 7 bases. The CDR3 has 18 amino acids. Germline trimming cut 2 bases from V and 3 bases from J; bases unmatched to any gene: 13. Per germline, CDR1 KGHSH and CDR2 LQKENI. Written as DNA, the CDR3 is TGTGCCAGCTCACCATTACAATCGACAGGGACTTATGGAAACACCATATATTTT. As protein: CASSPLQSTGTYGNTIYF.

V usage is TRBV10-2 and J usage is TRBJ2-5; D gene ambiguous. The CDR3 spans 11 residues. The germline gives CDR1 WSHSY, CDR2 SAAADI. The V end was cut by 2 bases, the J end by 11 bases, with 9 bases between. The CDR3 DNA follows: TGCGCCAGCAGTGAGAACTGGAGTCAGTACTTC. This encodes CASSENWSQYF.

This chain links TRBV3-1 (or the pseudogene TRBV3-2) with TRBJ2-2, with D possibly being TRBD1 (5 bases). The CDR3 is made up of 16 amino acids. V was shortened by 4 bases and J by 7 bases, with 19 bases between the two germline ends. Germline V gene sequence: CDR1 LGHDT, CDR2 YNNKEL (reference sequence). The CDR3 DNA sequence: TGTGCCAGCAGCCCCCAGGCAGGGTTGATCAACGGGGAGCTGTTTTTT. Translated: CASSPQAGLINGELFF.

The chain couples TRBV5-6 to TRBJ1-3; 7 nucleotides align to TRBD1. The CDR3 contains 17 residues. V trimming: 0 bases; J trimming: 4 bases; junction bases outside the gene matches: 10. Germline V gene data show CDR1 as SGHDT and CDR2 as YYEEEE. The CDR3 protein is CASSLAKGARFGNTIYF. The CDR3 coding sequence is TGTGCCAGCAGCTTGGCCAAGGGGGCCAGGTTCGGAAACACCATATATTTT.

The chain links TRBV5-5 to TRBJ2-7, with D possibly TRBD1 on 7 matching bases. This CDR3 region has 16 residues. Germline V gene data show CDR1 as SGHKS and CDR2 as YYEKEE (reference sequence). V gave up 3 bases and J gave up 4 bases, with 20 bases separating them. The CDR3 sequence is CASSSGGSGLFYEQYF. CDR3 in DNA: TGTGCCAGCAGCTCAGGGGGGTCAGGGCTGTTTTACGAGCAGTACTTC.

This chain connects TRBV5-1 to TRBJ2-5; perhaps TRBD2 as D (5 bases). Trimming stripped 4 bases from V and 1 base from J, with 20 bases between. The CDR3 runs 17 residues. The V gene's germline CDR1 is SGHRS and CDR2 YFSETQ. CDR3 sequence (DNA): TGCGCCAGCAGCCGAAACCCGGGGTGGGCCTTCCAAGAGACCCAGTACTTC. Translated: CASSRNPGWAFQETQYF. The entire variable domain, with the rest obtained from reference TRBV5-1 and TRBJ2-5, is as follows: KAGVTQTPRYLIKTRGQQVTLSCSPISGHRSVSWYQQTPGQGLQFLFEYFSETQRNKGNFPGRFSGRQFSNSRSEMNVSTLELGDSALYLCASSRNPGWAFQETQYFGPGTRLLVL.

The chain employs TRBV11-3 and TRBJ2-3; D unresolved. V was pared by 4 bases and J by 1 base, with 3 bases between. This CDR3 is built from 12 residues. The germline V gene encodes CDR1 SGHNT and CDR2 YENEEA. CDR3 nucleotide sequence: TGTGCCAGCAGCTCTGGCACAGATACGCAGTATTTT. Translation: CASSSGTDTQYF.

The chain is built from TRBV28 and TRBJ1-2; no definite D call. With 3 bases removed from V and 0 bases from J, the gap between germline ends came to 8 bases. Germline CDR1 reads MDHEN; CDR2 reads SYDVKM. This CDR3 is 14 amino acids long. In DNA, the CDR3 is TGTGCCAGCAGTTTTTCGGGTACTAACTATGGCTACACCTTC. Amino acids: CASSFSGTNYGYTF.

The J gene is TRBJ2-5, the V gene TRBV7-2; D is undetermined. Trimming removed 4 bases at V and 0 bases at J, with 12 bases between. Germline CDR1 and CDR2: SGHTA and FQGNSA. There are 15 residues in the CDR3. The CDR3 DNA sequence: TGTGCCAGCAGCTCCCCCTCTGGCTACCAAGAGACCCAGTACTTC. Its protein product is CASSSPSGYQETQYF.

The chain employs TRBV28 and TRBJ1-1; no firm D call. Germline V gene lookup returns CDR1 MDHEN and CDR2 SYDVKM. The CDR3 spans 14 residues. Between the trimmed V and J ends, which lost 8 bases and 8 bases, there was a span of 21 bases. The CDR3, as DNA: TGTGCCAGCCATCCCGCCGGTTTCCTATTAGAAGCTTTCTTT. As protein: CASHPAGFLLEAFF.

This chain joins TRBV27 and TRBJ2-5; 8 nucleotides line up with TRBD2. The CDR3 sequence is 15 residues long. The germline gives CDR1 MNHEY, CDR2 SMNVEV (reference sequence). Germline trimming cut 3 bases from V and 1 base from J; bases unmatched to any gene: 4. The CDR3 DNA follows: TGTGCCAGCAGTTTCCGAACTAGCGGCCAAGAGACCCAGTACTTC. Amino acid sequence: CASSFRTSGQETQYF.

The chain joins TRBV7-2 to TRBJ1-2; TRBD1 is a possible D gene (6 bases). Germline V gene lookup returns CDR1 SGHTA and CDR2 FQGNSA. The CDR3 has 16 amino acids. In DNA form, the CDR3 reads TGTGCTGCCTCCTATCTGAGGGGGTGGGGCGGCTATGGCTACACCTTC. Residues: CAASYLRGWGGYGYTF.

The chain uses TRBV18 and TRBJ2-1; TRBD1 agrees at 7 bases. V dropped 6 bases and J dropped 4; count of bases not matched to a gene: 18. CDR3 length: 18 amino acids. From germline, CDR1 is KGHSH and CDR2 LQKENI. The CDR3: CASSSGGQSLGPYNEQFF. For the CDR3, the DNA is TGTGCCAGCTCGTCTGGGGGACAGTCCTTGGGCCCATACAATGAGCAGTTCTTC.

Here the CDR3 DNA reads TGTGCCAGCAGTGAAGGGGCAGGTCCCCTGGGTGGCTACACCTTC. It specifies CASSEGAGPLGGYTF. This sequence joins TRBV6-1 and TRBJ1-2, with D unclear. Trimming removed 1 base from V and 7 bases from J, with 16 bases in between. Per germline, CDR1 MNHNS and CDR2 SASEGT. The CDR3 consists of 15 residues.

The chain employs TRBV18 and TRBJ1-6, with 7 bases lining up with TRBD1. Germline values: CDR1 KGHSH, CDR2 LQKENI. The ends lost 6 bases at V and 5 bases at J; junction bases unmatched: 7. The CDR3 has 15 amino acids. CDR3 sequence: CASSPWTGNNSPLHF. CDR3 DNA sequence: TGTGCCAGCTCTCCTTGGACAGGCAATAATTCACCCCTCCACTTT. Complete variable domain (other parts from reference TRBV18 and TRBJ1-6): NAGVMQNPRHLVRRRGQEARLRCSPMKGHSHVYWYRQLPEEGLKFMVYLQKENIIDESGMPKERFSAEFPKEGPSILRIQQVVRGDSAAYFCASSPWTGNNSPLHFGNGTRLTVT.

The chain combines TRBV7-6 with TRBJ2-1, with TRBD2 identical over 7 bases. Per the germline V gene, CDR1 is SGHVS and CDR2 is FNYEAQ. This CDR3 is built from 20 residues. The V and J ends lost 2 bases and 5 bases, in that order; junction bases with no gene match: 21. CDR3: CASSLLLSAGAGIRDNEQFF. The CDR3 coding sequence is TGTGCCAGCAGCTTACTTCTTTCGGCGGGAGCGGGAATACGGGACAATGAGCAGTTCTTC.

V is TRBV6-4 and J is TRBJ1-1; D remains ambiguous. CDR3 length: 13 amino acids. Germline assignment: CDR1 MRHNA and CDR2 SNTAGT. Trimming stripped 6 bases from V and 0 bases from J, with 8 bases between. CDR3 region: CASSQEVNTEAFF. In nucleotides, the CDR3 is TGTGCCAGCAGCCAAGAGGTGAACACTGAAGCTTTCTTT.

J is TRBJ2-3 and V is TRBV29-1, with 8 nucleotides matching TRBD1. The CDR3 spans 13 residues. Germline V gene data show CDR1 as SQVTM and CDR2 as ANQGSEA. Losses at the gene ends were 7 bases for V and 6 bases for J; bases not matched to a gene: 9. DNA of the CDR3: TGCAGCGCGACGGGACAGGACGGGGATACGCAGTATTTT. This gives the protein CSATGQDGDTQYF.

V and J are TRBV7-2 and TRBJ2-1; D might be TRBD2 (6 bases). V dropped 0 bases and J dropped 10 bases, with 10 bases sitting between them. There are 13 residues in the CDR3. Germline V lookup: CDR1 SGHTA, CDR2 FQGNSA. Here the CDR3 DNA reads TGTGCCAGCAGCTTAGCGCTTCTAGCGGAGCAGTTCTTC. Residues: CASSLALLAEQFF. Filled out from reference TRBV7-2 and TRBJ2-1, the complete variable domain reads GAGVSQSPSNKVTEKGKDVELRCDPISGHTALYWYRQSLGQGLEFLIYFQGNSAPDKSGLPSDRFSAERTGGSVSTLTIQRTQQEDSAVYLCASSLALLAEQFFGPGTRLTVL.

The chain combines TRBV19 with TRBJ2-3; possibly TRBD2 for D (5 bases). CDR1 and CDR2 (germline): LNHDA, SQIVND (reference sequence). The CDR3 totals 15 residues. The V end lost 3 bases, the J end lost 2 bases, and 12 bases lay between the germline ends. Written as DNA, the CDR3 is TGTGCCAGTAGTATCACGGGGTTTACCACAGATACGCAGTATTTT. This sequence encodes CASSITGFTTDTQYF.

The V gene is TRBV2, the J gene TRBJ2-3, with TRBD1 matching 7 bases. With 4 bases clipped from V and 6 bases from J, the junction kept 1 base outside the gene matches. The CDR3 sequence is 12 residues long. The germline V gene encodes CDR1 SNHLY and CDR2 FYNNEI. CDR3 loop: CASSVQGDTQYF. DNA for the CDR3: TGTGCCAGCAGTGTACAGGGGGATACGCAGTATTTT.

The J gene is TRBJ2-7, the V gene TRBV11-2; D perhaps matches TRBD2 (6 bases). V gave up 10 bases and J gave up 9 bases, with 22 bases separating them. The germline CDR1 and CDR2 sequences are SGHAT and FQNNGV. The CDR3 runs to 13 residues. The CDR3 protein is CATRAGGTYSQYF. CDR3 nucleotide sequence: TGTGCCACCCGGGCTGGGGGGACCTATTCGCAGTACTTC.

This chain joins TRBV3-1 (or the pseudogene TRBV3-2) and TRBJ2-1; maybe TRBD1 (6 bases). V was shortened by 4 bases and J by 4 bases, with 14 bases between the two germline ends. The CDR3 has 15 amino acids. CDR1 is LGHDT and CDR2 is YNNKEL in the germline V gene (reference sequence). The CDR3 sequence: CASSRTAQEYNEQFF. The CDR3 region has the DNA TGTGCCAGCAGCCGGACAGCACAGGAATACAATGAGCAGTTCTTC.

This sequence joins TRBV5-1 and TRBJ2-5; 9 bases line up with TRBD2. CDR1 SGHRS and CDR2 YFSETQ come from the germline V gene. V lost 3 bases and J lost 0; bases outside the gene matches: 6. The CDR3 loop spans 16 amino acids. For the CDR3, the DNA is TGCGCCAGCAGCTCGGGACTAGCCGAGTACCAAGAGACCCAGTACTTC. It specifies CASSSGLAEYQETQYF. Complete variable domain (other parts from reference TRBV5-1 and TRBJ2-5): KAGVTQTPRYLIKTRGQQVTLSCSPISGHRSVSWYQQTPGQGLQFLFEYFSETQRNKGNFPGRFSGRQFSNSRSEMNVSTLELGDSALYLCASSSGLAEYQETQYFGPGTRLLVL.

This chain connects TRBV7-2 to TRBJ2-1; 9 nucleotides agree with TRBD1. V lost 5 bases, J lost 0 bases, and 5 bases stayed unmatched. Germline CDR1 and CDR2: SGHTA and FQGNSA. This CDR3 is 16 amino acids long. CDR3 residues: CASSRGQGYSYNEQFF. The CDR3 bases are TGTGCCAGCAGCCGGGGACAGGGCTACTCCTACAATGAGCAGTTCTTC. The entire variable domain, with the rest obtained from reference TRBV7-2 and TRBJ2-1, is as follows: GAGVSQSPSNKVTEKGKDVELRCDPISGHTALYWYRQSLGQGLEFLIYFQGNSAPDKSGLPSDRFSAERTGGSVSTLTIQRTQQEDSAVYLCASSRGQGYSYNEQFFGPGTRLTVL.

This sequence joins TRBV19 and TRBJ1-2; 7 nucleotides agree with TRBD1. Germline assignment: CDR1 LNHDA and CDR2 SQIVND (reference sequence). This CDR3 has 15 residues. V gave up 4 bases and J gave up 5 bases; unmatched junction bases: 10. The CDR3 coding sequence is TGTGCCAGTAGTACCGAAACAGGGGTCGGTTATGGCTACACCTTC. This sequence encodes CASSTETGVGYGYTF.

The chain is built from TRBV6-5 and TRBJ2-7; D is perhaps TRBD2 (6 bases). Looked up from germline, CDR1 is MNHEY and CDR2 is SVGAGI. The CDR3 covers 13 residues. V shed 5 bases and J shed 12 bases, with 20 bases lying between them. CDR3 in amino acids: CASSKTGTYLLYF. As DNA, the CDR3 is TGTGCCAGCAGTAAAACCGGGACTTACTTGCTGTACTTC.